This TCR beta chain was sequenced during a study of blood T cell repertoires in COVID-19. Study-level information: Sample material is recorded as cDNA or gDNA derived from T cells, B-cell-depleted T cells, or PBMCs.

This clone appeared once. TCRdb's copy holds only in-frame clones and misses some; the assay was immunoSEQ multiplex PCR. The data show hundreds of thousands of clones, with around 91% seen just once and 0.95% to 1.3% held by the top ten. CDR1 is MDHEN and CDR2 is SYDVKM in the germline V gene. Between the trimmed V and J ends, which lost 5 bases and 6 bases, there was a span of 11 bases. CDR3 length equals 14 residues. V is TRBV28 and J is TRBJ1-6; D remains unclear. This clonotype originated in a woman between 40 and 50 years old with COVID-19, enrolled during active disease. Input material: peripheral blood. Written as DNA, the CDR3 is TGTGCCAGCAGTCCTAGCTTTGTTAATTCACCCCTCCACTTT. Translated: CASSPSFVNSPLHF.